The text below deals with one TCR beta chain. What antigen it recognizes has not been identified. Nothing much larger sits one base from this clone, and base qualities are not available. This same CDR3 is encoded by further DNA sequences in the sample. The CDR3 runs 15 residues from the cysteine to the phenylalanine. Left in the record is the CDR3 DNA by itself, 45 bases read in frame from the first base. The V end gives up 3 bases and the J end 3 bases, leaving 7 bases in the junction not matched to a gene. Per the germline V gene, KGHSH is the CDR1 and LQKENI is the CDR2. Using the deep immunoSEQ assay, multiplex PCR amplified TCR CDR3 regions from genomic DNA. Genomic DNA extracted from each cell subset was distributed evenly over all wells of several immunoSEQ 96-well plates, and each plate served as one replicate. Each replicate PCR for sorted subsets received about 0.2 ug genomic DNA, equal to about 29,000 T cell genomes. The purified libraries were quantified using a Qubit 3.0 fluorometer, sized with a Bioanalyzer 2100, and then quantified again using the KAPA Library Quantification kit. Every immunoSEQ 96-well plate was sequenced on a dedicated single-read 150-cycle Illumina NextSeq 550 flow cell. The study's processing was this. Because the immunoSEQ output included only junctional sequences and no quality scores, the filtering could not be the same as the filtering used for full-length reads. To assign V/J genes and CDR3, sequences were annotated using PyIR, a Python wrapper for IgBLAST v1.9, with IMGT germline references. Any read was removed if the V/J assignment was weak (E-value above 1e-6), the CDR3 was missing, or the read contained stop codons, out-of-frame junctions, or ambiguous translated residues. V3J clonotypes were defined as sequences sharing the same inferred V gene, J gene, and CDR3 amino acid sequence. Percentage overlap between repertoires was computed as shared unique clonotypes divided by the size of the smaller repertoire. Repertoire richness was assessed with RTK rarefaction, the Chao1 estimator, and Recon v2.1 estimates of unobserved clonotypes. For all TCRbeta clonotypes obtained by the gDNA method from several donors, generation probabilities were computed with OLGA. Drawn from immuneACCESS, this table holds only the in-frame rearrangements with V and J called that TCRdb kept. Clones are partly lost; checked studies trace under half to an unresolved V gene and leave the rest unexplained. The DNA was the basis for D and trimming; V, J and clone size are from that table. The sample yields roughly 2,500,000 clones; 80% to 95% were counted once. The ten largest clonotypes hold approximately 0.36% of the sample.

This sample was included in a study of shared clonotypes between healthy human individuals (dated by TCRdb to the early 2020s). General notes on the study: The cohort included three men and a couple of women between 18 and 49 years of age. For each donor, CD4 naive and CD4 memory were each given three plates, CD8 naive was given two plates, and CD8 memory was given one plate. Blood TCR repertoires of roughly 5 healthy adults were deeply sequenced to estimate repertoire size and the extent of clonotype sharing between individuals. Different laboratories and diverse techniques were used to prepare libraries and sequence TCR repertoires, to increase sequencing depth and limit assay-specific biases. Each donor's leukapheresis produced roughly between roughly 0.85 and 9.5 billion PBMCs. General findings and caveats noted by the study authors: Compared with non-shared clonotypes, the clonotypes found in all four sorted-subset donors had higher generation probabilities. Across a few donors, about 4.5% of naive CD4, 3.5% of naive CD8, roughly 2.2% of memory CD4, and approximately 0.4% of memory CD8 clonotypes were shared. Only blood was sampled, and tissue TCR repertoires likely differ from those in blood. Larger estimated clonotype richness was generally found for naive subsets than for memory subsets. Rarefaction of sorted-subset datasets indicated incomplete sequencing despite the large sequencing depth. The small number of donors limited the genetic and exposure-history diversity represented. Pairwise subsampling led to the expectation that sequencing depth would affect the degree of clonotype sharing among donors.

The donors were healthy, HIV-negative adults who had no recently reported acute infections or vaccinations. All donors were Caucasian adults living in Nashville, Tennessee, USA. CD4+ T cells were enriched through magnetic negative selection, after which naive cells were positively selected on CD45RA and the remaining negative fraction served as the memory subset. After blood collection by leukapheresis, PBMCs were isolated using Ficoll-Histopaque density gradient centrifugation and then cryopreserved in the vapor phase of liquid nitrogen. Purity and quantity of every magnetically sorted T cell population were checked by analytical flow cytometry. Genomic DNA was isolated from every sorted fraction and measured by UV absorbance on a Nanodrop 2000c.

Sequenced input: naive CD4+ T cells from PBMCs. What this sample's cell subset or site label stands for: CD45RA+ positively selected. Recombination joined TRBV18 with TRBJ2-7; TRBD2 matches 8 bases in the middle. The clonotype was recovered from a man aged 18 to 30 in good health. Some clones in this sample may be carry-over from other donors' samples. The CDR3 corresponds to CASSPGGSGIYEQYF. The bases are TGTGCCAGCTCACCTGGTGGTAGCGGGATCTACGAGCAGTACTTC.